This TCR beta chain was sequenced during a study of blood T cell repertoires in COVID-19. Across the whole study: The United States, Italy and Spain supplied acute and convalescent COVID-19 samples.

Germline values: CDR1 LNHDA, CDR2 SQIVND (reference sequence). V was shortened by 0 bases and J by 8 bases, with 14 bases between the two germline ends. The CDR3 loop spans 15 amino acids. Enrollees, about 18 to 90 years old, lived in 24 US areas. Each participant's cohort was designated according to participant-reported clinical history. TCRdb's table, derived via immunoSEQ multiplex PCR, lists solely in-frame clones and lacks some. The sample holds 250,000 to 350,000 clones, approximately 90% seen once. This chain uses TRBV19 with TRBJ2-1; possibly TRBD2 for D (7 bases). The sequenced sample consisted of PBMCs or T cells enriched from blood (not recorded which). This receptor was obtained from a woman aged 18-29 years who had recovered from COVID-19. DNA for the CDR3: TGTGCCAGTAGTATAGACCGGGGGGCAGTGGATGAGCAGTTCTTC. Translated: CASSIDRGAVDEQFF.